A single sample is the source of the 3 T cell receptor beta chains below, sequenced in a study of neurological immune-mediated disorders. TCRdb re-called the 5' RACE reads through MiXCR, storing one row per CDR3 protein. This sample carries about 81,000 distinct CDR3 sequences, approximately 4.3% of them seen once, and the ten largest clones take more than 5%. Indicated time point: longitudinal time-point 3. Sequencing input: PBMCs. These receptors came from a woman aged 55 to 70 with multiple sclerosis.

The table lists this clonotype with many counts. The chain links TRBV5-1 to TRBJ1-2; D unresolved. CDR1 SGHRS and CDR2 YFSETQ come from the germline V gene. The CDR3 is made up of 17 amino acids. Trimming stripped 4 bases from V and 4 bases from J, with 23 bases between. In DNA form, the CDR3 reads TGCGCCAGCAGCCCTCCGGGCTCACCCCCGGGCATCTATGGCTACACCTTC. Its protein product is CASSPPGSPPGIYGYTF.

This clonotype was seen at least ten times. The rearrangement uses TRBV30 and TRBJ1-5; D is possibly TRBD1 (5 bases). V was pared by 1 base and J by 0 bases, with 13 bases between. The length of the CDR3 is 16 residues. The germline gives CDR1 GTSNPN, CDR2 SVGIG (reference sequence). CDR3 loop: CAWSEGQWNSNQPQHF. In DNA, the CDR3 is TGTGCCTGGAGTGAGGGGCAGTGGAATAGCAATCAGCCCCAGCATTTT.

This clonotype was seen at least ten times. This sequence joins TRBV5-1 and TRBJ1-6; a possible D gene is TRBD1 (6 bases). There are 15 residues in the CDR3. Trimming pared 0 bases from V and 10 bases from J, leaving 14 bases between. CDR1 and CDR2 (germline): SGHRS, YFSETQ. CDR3 DNA: TGCGCCAGCAGCTTGGAGGCGCAGGGGAGGTCACCCCTCCACTTT. Translated, it gives CASSLEAQGRSPLHF.